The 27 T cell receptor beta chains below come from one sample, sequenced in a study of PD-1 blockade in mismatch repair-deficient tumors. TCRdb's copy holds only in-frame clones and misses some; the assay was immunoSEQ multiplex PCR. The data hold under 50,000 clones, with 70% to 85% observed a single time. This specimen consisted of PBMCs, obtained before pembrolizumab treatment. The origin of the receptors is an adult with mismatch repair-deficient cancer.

As DNA, the CDR3 is TGTGCCAGTAGTCCCCTAGCGGGAATGACCAACTACAATGAGCAGTTCTTC. Protein sequence: CASSPLAGMTNYNEQFF. This sequence joins TRBV19 and TRBJ2-1, with 9 bases aligning to TRBD2. V lost 5 bases to trimming and J lost 3 bases; unmatched junction nucleotides: 11. CDR3 length: 17 amino acids. The germline V gene has CDR1 LNHDA and CDR2 SQIVND (reference sequence).

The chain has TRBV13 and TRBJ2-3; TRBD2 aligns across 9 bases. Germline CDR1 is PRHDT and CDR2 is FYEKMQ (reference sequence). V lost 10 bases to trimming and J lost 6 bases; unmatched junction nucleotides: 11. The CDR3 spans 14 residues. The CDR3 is CATQGREGQDTQYF. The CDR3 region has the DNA TGTGCCACGCAGGGGCGGGAGGGCCAGGATACGCAGTATTTT.

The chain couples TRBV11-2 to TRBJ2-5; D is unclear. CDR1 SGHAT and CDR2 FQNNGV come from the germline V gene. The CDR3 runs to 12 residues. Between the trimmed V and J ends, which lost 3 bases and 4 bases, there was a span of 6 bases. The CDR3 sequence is CASSFSRETQYF. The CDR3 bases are TGTGCCAGCAGCTTTTCTAGAGAGACCCAGTACTTC. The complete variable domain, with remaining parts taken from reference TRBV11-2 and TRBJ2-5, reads EAGVAQSPRYKIIEKRQSVAFWCNPISGHATLYWYQQILGQGPKLLIQFQNNGVVDDSQLPKDRFSAERLKGVDSTLKIQPAKLEDSAVYLCASSFSRETQYFGPGTRLLVL.

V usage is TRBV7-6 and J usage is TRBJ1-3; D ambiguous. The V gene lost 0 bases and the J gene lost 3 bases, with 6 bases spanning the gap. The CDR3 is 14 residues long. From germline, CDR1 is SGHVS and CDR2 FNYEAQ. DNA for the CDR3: TGTGCCAGCAGCTTAGCAAGGGATGGAAACACCATATATTTT. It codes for CASSLARDGNTIYF. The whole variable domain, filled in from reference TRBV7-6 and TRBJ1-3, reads GAGVSQSPRYKVTKRGQDVALRCDPISGHVSLYWYRQALGQGPEFLTYFNYEAQQDKSGLPNDRFSAERPEGSISTLTIQRTEQRDSAMYRCASSLARDGNTIYFGEGSWLTVV.

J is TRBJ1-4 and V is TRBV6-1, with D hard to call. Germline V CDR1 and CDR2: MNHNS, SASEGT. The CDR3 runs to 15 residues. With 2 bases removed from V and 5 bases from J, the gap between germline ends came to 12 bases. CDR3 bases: TGTGCCAGCAGTGAAATTTGGGCCGGGAATGAAAAACTGTTTTTT. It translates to CASSEIWAGNEKLFF.

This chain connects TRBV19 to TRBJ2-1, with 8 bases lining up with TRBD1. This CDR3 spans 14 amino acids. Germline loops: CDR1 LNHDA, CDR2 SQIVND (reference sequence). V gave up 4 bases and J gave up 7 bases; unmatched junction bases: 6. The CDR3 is CASSNQGAKNEQFF. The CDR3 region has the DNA TGTGCCAGTAGTAACCAGGGGGCGAAAAATGAGCAGTTCTTC.

As DNA, the CDR3 is TGTGCCAGCACGGATAGCGGGAGTGGGCTTTTTGAGCAGTTCTTC. Translating gives CASTDSGSGLFEQFF. This chain uses TRBV7-2 with TRBJ2-1, with 9 nucleotides matching TRBD2. The CDR3 has 15 amino acids. V shed 7 bases and J 9 bases; nucleotides not matched to a gene: 13. The V gene's germline CDR1 is SGHTA and CDR2 FQGNSA.

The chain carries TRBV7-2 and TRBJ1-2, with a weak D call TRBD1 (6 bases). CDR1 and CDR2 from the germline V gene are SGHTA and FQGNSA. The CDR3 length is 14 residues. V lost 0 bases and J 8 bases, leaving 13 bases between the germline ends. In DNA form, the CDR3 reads TGTGCCAGCAGCTTAGCAGGGGGTTTTGAGGGCTACACCTTC. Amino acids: CASSLAGGFEGYTF.

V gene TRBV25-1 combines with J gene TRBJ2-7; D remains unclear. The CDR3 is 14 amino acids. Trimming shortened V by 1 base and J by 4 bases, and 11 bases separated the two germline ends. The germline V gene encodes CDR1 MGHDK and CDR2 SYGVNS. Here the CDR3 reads CASSEFGVVYEQYF. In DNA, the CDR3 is TGTGCCAGCAGTGAATTTGGGGTGGTTTACGAGCAGTACTTC.

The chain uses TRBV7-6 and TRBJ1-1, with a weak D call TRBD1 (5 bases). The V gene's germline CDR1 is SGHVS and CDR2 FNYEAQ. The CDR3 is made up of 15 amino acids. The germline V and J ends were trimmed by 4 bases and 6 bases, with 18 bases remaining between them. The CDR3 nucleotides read TGTGCCAGCAGCTCCCTGGGGGGTACCACCTCTGAAGCTTTCTTT. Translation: CASSSLGGTTSEAFF.

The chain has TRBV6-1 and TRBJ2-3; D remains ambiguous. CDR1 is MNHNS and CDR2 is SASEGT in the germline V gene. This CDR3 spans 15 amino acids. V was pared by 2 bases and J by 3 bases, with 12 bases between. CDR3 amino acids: CASSESIPPTDTQYF. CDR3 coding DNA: TGTGCCAGCAGTGAATCGATTCCCCCGACAGATACGCAGTATTTT.

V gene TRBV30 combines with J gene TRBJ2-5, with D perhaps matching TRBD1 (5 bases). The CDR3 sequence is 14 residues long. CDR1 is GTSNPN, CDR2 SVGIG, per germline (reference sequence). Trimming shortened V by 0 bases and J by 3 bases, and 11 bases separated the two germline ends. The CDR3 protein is CAWSVQAKEETQYF. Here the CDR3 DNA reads TGTGCCTGGAGTGTACAGGCCAAAGAAGAGACCCAGTACTTC.

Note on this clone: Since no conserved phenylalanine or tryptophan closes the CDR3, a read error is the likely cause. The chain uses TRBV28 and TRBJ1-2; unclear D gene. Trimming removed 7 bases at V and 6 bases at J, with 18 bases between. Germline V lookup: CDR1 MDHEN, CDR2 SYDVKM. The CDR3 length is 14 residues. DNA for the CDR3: TGTGCCAGCATCGGGTTGCGCGCCTCCAATGGCTACACCCTC. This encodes CASIGLRASNGYTL.

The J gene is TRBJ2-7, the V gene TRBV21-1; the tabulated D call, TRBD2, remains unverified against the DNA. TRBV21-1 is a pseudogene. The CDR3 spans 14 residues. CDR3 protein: CASSKVVLPYEQYF. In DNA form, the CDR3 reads TGTGCCAGCAGCAAAGTAGTCCTTCCCTACGAGCAGTACTTC.

The CDR3 DNA follows: TGCGCCAGCAGCCCCCTAATAGGGGCGGGAGTGTCCCCAGATACGCAGTATTTT. Protein: CASSPLIGAGVSPDTQYF. V gene TRBV4-3 combines with J gene TRBJ2-3; 7 positions match TRBD2. Germline V gene data show CDR1 as LGHNA and CDR2 as YSLEER. This CDR3 is built from 18 residues. After removal of 4 bases from V and 4 bases from J, the junction contained 17 bases not matched to a gene.

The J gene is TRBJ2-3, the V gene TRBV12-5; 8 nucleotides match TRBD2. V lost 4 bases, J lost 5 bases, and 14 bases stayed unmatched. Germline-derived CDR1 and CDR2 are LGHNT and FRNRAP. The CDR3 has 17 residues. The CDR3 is CASGSNAGTSRIDTQYF. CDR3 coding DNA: TGTGCTAGTGGTTCCAATGCCGGGACTAGTCGTATAGATACGCAGTATTTT.

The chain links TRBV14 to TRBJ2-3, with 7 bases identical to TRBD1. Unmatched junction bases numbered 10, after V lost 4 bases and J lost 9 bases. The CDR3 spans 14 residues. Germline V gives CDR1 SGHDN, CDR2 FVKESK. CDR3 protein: CASSLDRVRATQYF. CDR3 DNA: TGTGCCAGCAGCCTCGACAGGGTTAGGGCGACGCAGTATTTT. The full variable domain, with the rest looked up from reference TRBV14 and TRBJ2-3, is EAGVTQFPSHSVIEKGQTVTLRCDPISGHDNLYWYRRVMGKEIKFLLHFVKESKQDESGMPNNRFLAERTGGTYSTLKVQPAELEDSGVYFCASSLDRVRATQYFGPGTRLTVL.

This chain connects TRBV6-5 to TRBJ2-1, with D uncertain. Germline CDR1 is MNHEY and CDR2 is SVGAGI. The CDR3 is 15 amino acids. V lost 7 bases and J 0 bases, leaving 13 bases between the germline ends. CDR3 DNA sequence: TGTGCCAGCATGGTAGGAGTTTACTCCTACAATGAGCAGTTCTTC. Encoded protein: CASMVGVYSYNEQFF.

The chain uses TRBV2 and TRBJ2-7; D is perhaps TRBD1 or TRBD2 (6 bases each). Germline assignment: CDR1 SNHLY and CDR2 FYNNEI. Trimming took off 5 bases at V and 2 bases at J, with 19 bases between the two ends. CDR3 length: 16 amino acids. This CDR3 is CASSFGGLITPYEQYF. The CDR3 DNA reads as TGTGCCAGCAGTTTTGGGGGGCTAATCACCCCCTACGAGCAGTACTTC.

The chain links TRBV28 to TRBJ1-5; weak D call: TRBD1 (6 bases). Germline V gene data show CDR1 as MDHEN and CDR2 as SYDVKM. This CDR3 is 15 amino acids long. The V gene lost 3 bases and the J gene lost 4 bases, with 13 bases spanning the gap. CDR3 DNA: TGTGCCAGCAGTTTCTCAGGGGAGGCTAATCAGCCCCAGCATTTT. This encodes CASSFSGEANQPQHF.

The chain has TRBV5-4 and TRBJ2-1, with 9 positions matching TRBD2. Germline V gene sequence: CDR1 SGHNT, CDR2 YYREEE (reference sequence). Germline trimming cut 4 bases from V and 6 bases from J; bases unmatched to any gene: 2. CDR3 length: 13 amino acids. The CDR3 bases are TGTGCCAGCAGCCCGGGACTAGCCAATGAGCAGTTCTTC. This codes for CASSPGLANEQFF. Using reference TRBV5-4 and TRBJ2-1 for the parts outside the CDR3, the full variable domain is ETGVTQSPTHLIKTRGQQVTLRCSSQSGHNTVSWYQQALGQGPQFIFQYYREEENGRGNFPPRFSGLQFPNYSSELNVNALELDDSALYLCASSPGLANEQFFGPGTRLTVL.

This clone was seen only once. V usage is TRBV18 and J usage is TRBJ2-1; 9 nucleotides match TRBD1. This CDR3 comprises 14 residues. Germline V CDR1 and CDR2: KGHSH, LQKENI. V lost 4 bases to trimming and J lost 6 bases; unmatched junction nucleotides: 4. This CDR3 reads CASSLGQGANEQFF. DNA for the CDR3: TGTGCCAGCTCACTGGGACAGGGTGCCAATGAGCAGTTCTTC.

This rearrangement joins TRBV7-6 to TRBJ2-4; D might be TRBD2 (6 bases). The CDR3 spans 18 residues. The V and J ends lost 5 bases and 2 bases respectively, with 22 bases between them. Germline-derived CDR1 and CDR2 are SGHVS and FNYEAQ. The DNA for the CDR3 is TGTGCCAGCAGCCCATACCAAGGAGGGGTTGAAACCAAAAACATTCAGTACTTC. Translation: CASSPYQGGVETKNIQYF.

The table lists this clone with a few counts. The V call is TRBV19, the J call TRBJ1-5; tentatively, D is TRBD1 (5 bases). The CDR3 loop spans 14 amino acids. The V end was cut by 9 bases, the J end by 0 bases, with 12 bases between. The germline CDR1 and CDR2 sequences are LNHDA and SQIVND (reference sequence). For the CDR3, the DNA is TGTGCCAGCATGGGGGGATATAGCAATCAGCCCCAGCATTTT. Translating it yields CASMGGYSNQPQHF.

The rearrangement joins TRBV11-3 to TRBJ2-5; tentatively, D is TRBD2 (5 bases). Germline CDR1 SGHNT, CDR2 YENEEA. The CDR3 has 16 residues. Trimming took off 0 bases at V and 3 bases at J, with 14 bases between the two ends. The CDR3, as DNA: TGTGCCAGCAGCTTAGATGGAGCGGACCTCAAAGAGACCCAGTACTTC. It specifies CASSLDGADLKETQYF.

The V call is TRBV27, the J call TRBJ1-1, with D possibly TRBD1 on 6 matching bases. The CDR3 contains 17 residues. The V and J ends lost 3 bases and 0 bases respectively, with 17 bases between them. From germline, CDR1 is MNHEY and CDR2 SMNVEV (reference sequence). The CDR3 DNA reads TGTGCCAGCAGTTTGGACTGGCAGGGGAGGATGAACACTGAAGCTTTCTTT. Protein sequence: CASSLDWQGRMNTEAFF.

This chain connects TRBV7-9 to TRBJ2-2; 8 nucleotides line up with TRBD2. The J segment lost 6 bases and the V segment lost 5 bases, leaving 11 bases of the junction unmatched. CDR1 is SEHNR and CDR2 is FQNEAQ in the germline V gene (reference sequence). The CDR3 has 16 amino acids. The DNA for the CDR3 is TGTGCCAGCAGCCCCCGAGGGCGGGAGGTCTCCGGGGAGCTGTTTTTT. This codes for CASSPRGREVSGELFF.